Detailed here is one T cell receptor beta chain. Its antigen is not known. This sample was included in a study of CD8+ T cells in alopecia areata. Study conclusions and caveats: Expanded CD8+ clones among the top 100, and scalp clonality, were significantly decreased by tofacitinib. Alopecia totalis/universalis scalp especially showed more expanded CD8+ clones than normal scalp.

As to treatment: oral pan-JAK inhibitor, 5-10 mg twice daily. CDR1 is LNHDA, CDR2 SQIVND, per germline (reference sequence). The germline V and J ends were trimmed by 5 bases and 0 bases, with 8 bases remaining between them. The CDR3 is 14 amino acids. Extracted RNA was reverse transcribed into cDNA, the sequencing template. Some clones are missing from TCRdb's copy, which holds only in-frame ones; the method was immunoSEQ multiplex PCR. Altogether approximately 180,000 clones are present, just under 65% being singletons, with the ten largest covering roughly 1.3%. The chain uses TRBV19 and TRBJ1-5; D possibly corresponds to TRBD1 (5 bases). The receptor was derived from a human donor with alopecia areata. Sequenced here: CD4+ T cells sorted from blood, sampled around week 50, from a patient treated with tofacitinib. The CDR3 loop reads CASSAGLSNQPQHF. The CDR3 DNA follows: TGTGCCAGTAGTGCAGGGCTTAGCAATCAGCCCCAGCATTTT.